This record concerns one TCR beta chain sequence. Its specificity is unknown. Looked up from germline, CDR1 is MNHEY and CDR2 is SMNVEV (reference sequence). The V end was cut by 6 bases, the J end by 2 bases, with 16 bases between. The CDR3 length is 15 residues. The sample comes from a study of regulatory T cells in long-lasting Graves disease. Findings of the study overall: Persistent disease preferred TRBV28, TRBJ1-2 and TRBJ2-5.

Specified time point: persistent/refractory GD, antithyroid drugs over 5 years with positive TRAb. Researchers made the TCR library from RNA that was extracted from PBMCs. The TCR beta library used iRepertoire HTBI primers with Arm-PCR amplification of CDR3. Source study methods: The samples yielded 55 to 75 TRBV and around 13 TRBJ segments. TCRdb reprocessed the multiplex PCR reads with MiXCR, giving one entry per CDR3 protein. The authors' filters were not applied to this entry. The repertoire has about 290,000 distinct CDR3 sequences, around 20% of them found once; the top ten carry roughly three fifths.

This TCR was sampled from a female donor with Graves disease. This sample comprised peripheral blood mononuclear cells (PBMCs), obtained when the disease was refractory, from a patient treated with antithyroid drugs. The chain links TRBV27 to TRBJ2-5; D unclear. The CDR3: CASRRTDLKQETQYF. CDR3 nucleotide sequence: TGTGCCAGCAGGCGGACGGATCTAAAGCAAGAGACCCAGTACTTC.